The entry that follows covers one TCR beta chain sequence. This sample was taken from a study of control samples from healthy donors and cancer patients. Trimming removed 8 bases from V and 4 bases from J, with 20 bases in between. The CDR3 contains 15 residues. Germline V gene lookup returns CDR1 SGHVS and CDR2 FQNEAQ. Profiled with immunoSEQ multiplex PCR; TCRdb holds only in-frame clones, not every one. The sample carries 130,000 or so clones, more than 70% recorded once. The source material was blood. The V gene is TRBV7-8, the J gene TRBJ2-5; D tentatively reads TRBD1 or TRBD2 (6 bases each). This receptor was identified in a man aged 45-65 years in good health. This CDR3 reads CASEKGTGARETQYF. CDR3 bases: TGTGCCAGCGAAAAGGGGACGGGGGCGCGAGAGACCCAGTACTTC.